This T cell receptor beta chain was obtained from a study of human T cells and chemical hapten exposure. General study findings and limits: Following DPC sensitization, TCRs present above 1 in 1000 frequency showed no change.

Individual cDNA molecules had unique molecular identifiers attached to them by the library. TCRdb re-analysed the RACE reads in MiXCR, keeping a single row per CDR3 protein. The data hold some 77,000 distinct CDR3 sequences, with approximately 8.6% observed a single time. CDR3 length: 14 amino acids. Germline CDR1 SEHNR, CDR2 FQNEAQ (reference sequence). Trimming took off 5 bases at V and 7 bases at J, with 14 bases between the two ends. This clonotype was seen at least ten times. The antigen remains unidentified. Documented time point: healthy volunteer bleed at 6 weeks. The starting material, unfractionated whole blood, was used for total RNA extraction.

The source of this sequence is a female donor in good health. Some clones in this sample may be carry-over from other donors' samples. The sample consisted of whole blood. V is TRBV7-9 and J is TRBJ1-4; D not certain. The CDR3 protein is CASSSDKDSEKLFF. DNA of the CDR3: TGTGCCAGCAGCAGTGACAAGGATAGTGAAAAACTGTTTTTT.